These 16 T cell receptor beta chains share one sample of origin, sequenced in a study of blood T cell repertoires in COVID-19. Assay used: immunoSEQ multiplex PCR; TCRdb lists only in-frame clones, some missing. The data contain 80,000 to 90,000 clones, roughly three quarters of them singletons. Sequenced sample: peripheral blood. Every receptor here comes from a man aged 65 to 79 with acute or convalescent COVID-19.

This clone was found a few times. This sequence joins TRBV6-1 and TRBJ1-4, with TRBD1 matching 8 bases. Germline-derived CDR1 and CDR2 are MNHNS and SASEGT. V lost 3 bases and J lost 7; bases outside the gene matches: 10. The CDR3 spans 16 residues. The chain's CDR3 is CASSEKSGGAGEKLFF. Here the CDR3 DNA reads TGTGCCAGCAGTGAGAAATCAGGGGGCGCGGGTGAAAAACTGTTTTTT.

This chain links TRBV4-1 with TRBJ2-1; possibly TRBD1 for D (5 bases). With 2 bases removed from V and 2 bases from J, the gap between germline ends came to 10 bases. Per germline, CDR1 MGHRA and CDR2 YSYEKL. The CDR3 loop spans 15 amino acids. CDR3 residues: CASSQPDRTYNEQFF. DNA of the CDR3: TGCGCCAGCAGCCAACCCGACAGAACCTACAATGAGCAGTTCTTC.

This chain connects TRBV7-9 to TRBJ2-1; weak D call: TRBD1 (6 bases). The CDR3 loop spans 13 amino acids. With 5 bases removed from V and 7 bases from J, the gap between germline ends came to 12 bases. The germline V gene encodes CDR1 SEHNR and CDR2 FQNEAQ (reference sequence). The CDR3 region is CASSPQGRNEQFF. DNA of the CDR3: TGTGCCAGCAGCCCACAGGGTAGAAATGAGCAGTTCTTC.

This chain uses TRBV19 with TRBJ1-1, with D unresolved. Germline-derived CDR1 and CDR2 are LNHDA and SQIVND (reference sequence). This CDR3 comprises 14 residues. V shed 3 bases and J shed 2 bases, with 10 bases lying between them. CDR3 DNA: TGTGCCAGTAGTATTAGGCGGTTAAACACTGAAGCTTTCTTT. It yields the protein CASSIRRLNTEAFF. The variable domain in full, completed from reference TRBV19 and TRBJ1-1, reads DGGITQSPKYLFRKEGQNVTLSCEQNLNHDAMYWYRQDPGQGLRLIYYSQIVNDFQKGDIAEGYSVSREKKESFPLTVTSAQKNPTAFYLCASSIRRLNTEAFFGQGTRLTVV.

In its sample, this clone was seen once. J is TRBJ2-5 and V is TRBV28; TRBD2 agrees at 10 bases. CDR1 and CDR2 (germline): MDHEN, SYDVKM. The V and J ends lost 5 bases and 2 bases, in that order; junction bases with no gene match: 8. CDR3 length: 16 amino acids. The CDR3 here is CASSGRSTSGQETQYF. The CDR3 nucleotides are TGTGCCAGCAGTGGACGGTCGACTAGCGGGCAAGAGACCCAGTACTTC.

The chain couples TRBV5-4 to TRBJ2-2; 7 nucleotides line up with TRBD1. This CDR3 is built from 15 residues. V shed 4 bases, J shed 4 bases, and the junction held 7 bases outside the gene matches. Germline assignment: CDR1 SGHNT and CDR2 YYREEE (reference sequence). The CDR3 loop reads CASSPEAGGTGELFF. The CDR3 DNA sequence: TGTGCCAGCAGCCCAGAGGCAGGGGGCACCGGGGAGCTGTTTTTT.

This sequence joins TRBV28 and TRBJ2-7; possibly TRBD1 for D (6 bases). The germline V and J ends were trimmed by 5 bases and 0 bases, with 8 bases remaining between them. Germline CDR1 and CDR2: MDHEN and SYDVKM. This CDR3 comprises 13 residues. DNA for the CDR3: TGTGCCAGCAGTCAGGGGAGCTCCTACGAGCAGTACTTC. Translating gives CASSQGSSYEQYF.

The genes are TRBV4-1 and TRBJ1-2; maybe TRBD1 (6 bases). V dropped 2 bases and J dropped 8 bases, with 12 bases sitting between them. Germline values: CDR1 MGHRA, CDR2 YSYEKL. The CDR3 sequence is 13 residues long. The CDR3 nucleotides are TGCGCCAGCAGCCAAACAGGGTGGGGCGGCTACACCTTC. This translates into CASSQTGWGGYTF.

The V call is TRBV18, the J call TRBJ1-5; D may be TRBD1 (6 bases). The ends were cut back, 4 bases at V and 2 bases at J, with 12 bases in the middle. In germline, CDR1 is KGHSH, CDR2 LQKENI. This CDR3 is built from 15 residues. The CDR3, as DNA: TGTGCCAGCTCACTACAGGGTAATGGCAATCAGCCCCAGCATTTT. Its protein product is CASSLQGNGNQPQHF.

This clone was seen a few times. The chain carries TRBV11-3 and TRBJ2-2, with TRBD1 as a possible D gene (5 bases). The CDR3 runs 13 residues. Trimming removed 8 bases at V and 7 bases at J, with 14 bases between. Germline values: CDR1 SGHNT, CDR2 YENEEA. CDR3 nucleotides: TGTGCCAGCGCGAGTGGGGCCAACGGGGAGCTGTTTTTT. Amino acids: CASASGANGELFF.

J is TRBJ2-7 and V is TRBV19; 12 nucleotides agree with TRBD2. The V segment lost 5 bases and the J segment 2 bases; nucleotides outside the gene matches: 7. The CDR3 spans 16 residues. Germline V gives CDR1 LNHDA, CDR2 SQIVND (reference sequence). CDR3 in DNA: TGTGCCAGTAGTGGCCGACTAGCGGGGGACGCCTACGAGCAGTACTTC. Translating it yields CASSGRLAGDAYEQYF.

The genes are TRBV3-1 (or the pseudogene TRBV3-2) and TRBJ2-5; possibly TRBD2 for D (6 bases). The CDR3 totals 14 residues. Germline V gene lookup returns CDR1 LGHDT and CDR2 YNNKEL (reference sequence). Trimming stripped 3 bases from V and 4 bases from J, with 12 bases between. CDR3 in amino acids: CASSQRTMGETQYF. The CDR3 coding sequence is TGTGCCAGCAGCCAGAGGACTATGGGAGAGACCCAGTACTTC.

The rearrangement uses TRBV6-5 and TRBJ1-3; 7 bases line up with TRBD1. This CDR3 comprises 15 residues. With 6 bases clipped from V and 4 bases from J, the junction kept 9 bases outside the gene matches. Germline CDR1 reads MNHEY; CDR2 reads SVGAGI. CDR3 in amino acids: CASSSRQGRGNTIYF. For the CDR3, the DNA is TGTGCCAGCAGCTCCCGACAGGGACGAGGAAACACCATATATTTT.

This clone was counted a few times. The chain carries TRBV2 and TRBJ2-6; no firm D call. V dropped 9 bases and J dropped 0 bases, with 12 bases sitting between them. The CDR3 has 15 amino acids. The V gene's germline CDR1 is SNHLY and CDR2 FYNNEI. CDR3 in DNA: TGTGCCAGGACATTATTGAGCTCTGGGGCCAACGTCCTGACTTTC. Its translation is CARTLLSSGANVLTF.

This clone was observed a handful of times. The V and J genes are TRBV13 and TRBJ2-1; 10 bases fit TRBD1. The germline gives CDR1 PRHDT, CDR2 FYEKMQ (reference sequence). Trimming took 4 bases from V and 2 from J; bases not matched to a gene: 2. This CDR3 is 15 amino acids long. CDR3 sequence reads: CASSSGQGAYNEQFF. As DNA, the CDR3 is TGTGCCAGCAGCTCTGGACAGGGGGCCTACAATGAGCAGTTCTTC.

The rearrangement uses TRBV10-2 and TRBJ2-2; TRBD2 aligns across 8 bases. Germline-derived CDR1 and CDR2 are WSHSY and SAAADI. With 0 bases clipped from V and 6 bases from J, the junction kept 9 bases outside the gene matches. The CDR3 is 17 residues long. The CDR3 nucleotides are TGCGCCAGCAGTGAGTCGAAAGCGGGGGCGGCTTCCGGGGAGCTGTTTTTT. Its translation: CASSESKAGAASGELFF.